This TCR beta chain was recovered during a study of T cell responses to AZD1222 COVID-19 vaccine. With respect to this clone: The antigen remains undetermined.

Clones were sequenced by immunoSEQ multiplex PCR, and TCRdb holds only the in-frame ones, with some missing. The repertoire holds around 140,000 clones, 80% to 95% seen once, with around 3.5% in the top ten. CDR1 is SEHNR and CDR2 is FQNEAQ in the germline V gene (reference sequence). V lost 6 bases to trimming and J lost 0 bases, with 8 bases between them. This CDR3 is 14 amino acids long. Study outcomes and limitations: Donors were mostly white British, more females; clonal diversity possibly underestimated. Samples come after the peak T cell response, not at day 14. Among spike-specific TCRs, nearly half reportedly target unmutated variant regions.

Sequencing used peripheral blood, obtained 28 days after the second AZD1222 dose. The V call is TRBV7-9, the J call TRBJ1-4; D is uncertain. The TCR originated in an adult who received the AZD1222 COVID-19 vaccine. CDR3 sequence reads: CASSLLATNEKLFF. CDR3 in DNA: TGTGCCAGCAGTTTACTTGCAACTAATGAAAAACTGTTTTTT.